These 19 T cell receptor beta chains came from one sample sequenced in a study of cytomegalovirus exposure and HLA in healthy donors. PCR amplification relied on 60 Vbeta primers (plus 13 Jbeta primers). TCRdb's table, derived via immunoSEQ multiplex PCR, lists solely in-frame clones and lacks some. Here the sample spans about 120,000 clones, less than 65% being singletons. The sample was PBMCs. The receptors derive from a man aged 35-49 years in good health and CMV-seropositive.

The genes are TRBV5-8 and TRBJ1-3; perhaps TRBD1 as D (5 bases). V shed 2 bases and J shed 3 bases, with 12 bases lying between them. The CDR3 has 15 amino acids. Germline V gives CDR1 SGHTS, CDR2 YDEGEE. The CDR3 loop is CASSFPGLFGNTIYF. The CDR3 region has the DNA TGTGCCAGCAGCTTCCCGGGACTTTTTGGAAACACCATATATTTT.

This rearrangement joins TRBV27 to TRBJ1-1; D is undetermined. From germline, CDR1 is MNHEY and CDR2 SMNVEV (reference sequence). The germline V and J ends were trimmed by 6 bases and 1 base, with 9 bases remaining between them. This CDR3 is built from 13 residues. The DNA for the CDR3 is TGTGCCAGCAGCCTGACACAGAACACTGAAGCTTTCTTT. Amino acid sequence: CASSLTQNTEAFF.

This clone has more than one count but fewer than ten. This chain connects TRBV6-5 to TRBJ1-1; no clear D gene. The CDR3 extends over 15 amino acids. V lost 0 bases and J 0 bases, leaving 8 bases between the germline ends. Germline assignment: CDR1 MNHEY and CDR2 SVGAGI. The CDR3 is CASSYSTRVNTEAFF. In DNA form, the CDR3 reads TGTGCCAGCAGTTACTCTACCCGCGTGAACACTGAAGCTTTCTTT.

The chain recombines TRBV7-8 with TRBJ2-5; no reliable D call. Gene TRBJ2-7 matches the end of the DNA better, so the J call may be wrong. CDR1 SGHVS and CDR2 FQNEAQ come from the germline V gene. The CDR3 has 14 residues. The CDR3 nucleotides read TGTGCCAGCAGCTTTCGTAACAGTACCTACGAGCAGTACTTC. Amino acids: CASSFRNSTYEQYF.

This clone was detected a few times. V and J are TRBV28 and TRBJ2-7; 8 bases fit TRBD2. Unmatched junction bases numbered 11, after V lost 4 bases and J lost 0 bases. This CDR3 contains 17 residues. Germline V CDR1 and CDR2: MDHEN, SYDVKM. Here the CDR3 DNA reads TGTGCCAGCAGTTCCCCCGCCCGGGGGGGTGGCTCCTACGAGCAGTACTTC. Translating gives CASSSPARGGGSYEQYF. Full variable domain (rest looked up from reference TRBV28 and TRBJ2-7): DVKVTQSSRYLVKRTGEKVFLECVQDMDHENMFWYRQDPGLGLRLIYFSYDVKMKEKGDIPEGYSVSREKKERFSLILESASTNQTSMYLCASSSPARGGGSYEQYFGPGTRLTVT.

This sequence joins TRBV11-2 and TRBJ1-6; 8 bases line up with TRBD1. Germline CDR1 SGHAT, CDR2 FQNNGV. This CDR3 contains 14 residues. V shed 5 bases, J shed 6 bases, and the junction held 3 bases outside the gene matches. The CDR3 protein is CASSPTGVNSPLHF. CDR3 nucleotides: TGTGCCAGCAGCCCGACAGGGGTTAATTCACCCCTCCACTTT. Full variable domain (remainder filled in from reference TRBV11-2 and TRBJ1-6): EAGVAQSPRYKIIEKRQSVAFWCNPISGHATLYWYQQILGQGPKLLIQFQNNGVVDDSQLPKDRFSAERLKGVDSTLKIQPAKLEDSAVYLCASSPTGVNSPLHFGNGTRLTVT.

V is TRBV7-2 and J is TRBJ1-4; D gene uncertain. V was cut by 1 base and J by 7 bases, with 10 bases left in between. CDR1 and CDR2 from the germline V gene are SGHTA and FQGNSA. The CDR3 has 14 amino acids. The CDR3 loop reads CASSLGASGEKLFF. As DNA, the CDR3 is TGTGCCAGCAGCTTAGGAGCCTCGGGTGAAAAACTGTTTTTT.

CDR3 sequence: CASSSPVGANVLTF. The DNA of the CDR3 is TGTGCCAGCAGTTCCCCCGTAGGGGCCAACGTCCTGACTTTC. V gene TRBV6-5 combines with J gene TRBJ2-6; D unresolved. The CDR3 loop spans 14 amino acids. The V gene's germline CDR1 is MNHEY and CDR2 SVGAGI. Trimming pared 4 bases from V and 4 bases from J, leaving 8 bases between.

In its sample, this clone was seen a few times. The rearrangement uses TRBV11-2 and TRBJ2-7; D gene ambiguous. The CDR3 length is 11 residues. Germline CDR1 reads SGHAT; CDR2 reads FQNNGV. V lost 6 bases and J lost 2, with 5 bases in between. CDR3: CASSSTYEQYF. The DNA of the CDR3 is TGTGCCAGCAGTTCCACCTACGAGCAGTACTTC.

This clone was seen more than once but under ten times. The chain combines TRBV6-1 with TRBJ2-7; D may be TRBD2 (6 bases). The germline CDR1 and CDR2 sequences are MNHNS and SASEGT. The CDR3 runs to 14 residues. V dropped 1 base and J dropped 6 bases, with 13 bases sitting between them. The CDR3 coding sequence is TGTGCCAGCAGTGAAGGGGGGGAGGCGTTCGAGCAGTACTTC. Encoded protein: CASSEGGEAFEQYF.

J is TRBJ2-3 and V is TRBV7-6, with D possibly being TRBD2 (5 bases). This CDR3 has 12 residues. V was trimmed by 5 bases and J by 5 bases, leaving 8 bases between them. Germline V gene sequence: CDR1 SGHVS, CDR2 FNYEAQ. CDR3 in amino acids: CASSPGVDTQYF. In DNA form, the CDR3 reads TGTGCCAGCAGCCCCGGGGTAGATACGCAGTATTTT.

V is TRBV7-3 and J is TRBJ2-1, with TRBD1 as a possible D gene (7 bases). CDR3 size: 13 residues. V lost 5 bases and J 9 bases, leaving 14 bases between the germline ends. Germline CDR1 is SGHTA and CDR2 is FQGTGA. The CDR3: CASSLRQGGEQFF. Written as DNA, the CDR3 is TGTGCCAGCAGCCTTAGACAGGGAGGTGAGCAGTTCTTC.

This clone occurred a few times. The chain joins TRBV5-1 to TRBJ1-1, with 9 bases matching TRBD1. This CDR3 comprises 16 residues. Unmatched junction bases numbered 7, after V lost 0 bases and J lost 4 bases. Germline CDR1 and CDR2: SGHRS and YFSETQ. This CDR3 reads CASSLEGDRVGTEAFF. The CDR3 bases are TGCGCCAGCAGCTTGGAAGGGGACAGGGTAGGCACTGAAGCTTTCTTT.

The rearrangement uses TRBV19 and TRBJ2-5; 11 positions match TRBD2. Trimming removed 4 bases from V and 5 bases from J; junction bases left unmatched: 9. CDR3 length equals 16 residues. The germline gives CDR1 LNHDA, CDR2 SQIVND (reference sequence). The DNA for the CDR3 is TGTGCCAGTAGTACCCTCAGACTAGCGGGGACGGAGACCCAGTACTTC. It codes for CASSTLRLAGTETQYF.

This chain connects TRBV9 to TRBJ2-2, with 8 bases lining up with TRBD2. Germline CDR1 SGDLS, CDR2 YYNGEE. The trim removed 3 bases at V and 1 base at J, leaving 8 bases unmatched. The CDR3 is made up of 17 amino acids. CDR3 sequence reads: CASSAVKSGRNTGELFF. CDR3 DNA sequence: TGTGCCAGCAGCGCCGTGAAGAGCGGGAGGAACACCGGGGAGCTGTTTTTT.

The rearrangement joins TRBV10-1 to TRBJ2-1, with a weak D call TRBD1 (5 bases). CDR1 and CDR2 (germline): WNHNN, SYGVQD (reference sequence). The CDR3 is 12 amino acids. Between the trimmed V and J ends, which lost 3 bases and 7 bases, there was a span of 7 bases. CDR3 in amino acids: CASSDQGNEQFF. Written as DNA, the CDR3 is TGCGCCAGCAGTGATCAGGGTAATGAGCAGTTCTTC.

The V and J genes are TRBV28 and TRBJ1-2; 8 bases agree with TRBD1. V was pared by 5 bases and J by 6 bases, with 11 bases of the junction left unmatched. The CDR3 runs 15 residues. Germline CDR1 is MDHEN and CDR2 is SYDVKM. The CDR3: CASSRSDRVSNGYTF. The CDR3 bases are TGTGCCAGCAGTAGATCGGACAGGGTTTCAAATGGCTACACCTTC.

This chain uses TRBV4-3 with TRBJ2-7, with a possible D match to TRBD1 (5 bases). The germline V and J ends were trimmed by 3 bases and 4 bases, with 13 bases remaining between them. CDR3 length equals 14 residues. Germline CDR1 and CDR2: LGHNA and YSLEER. CDR3 sequence reads: CASSQTLGEYEQYF. In DNA, the CDR3 is TGCGCCAGCAGCCAGACCCTAGGGGAATACGAGCAGTACTTC.

The V and J genes are TRBV19 and TRBJ1-1; D gene uncertain. Looked up from germline, CDR1 is LNHDA and CDR2 is SQIVND (reference sequence). V lost 9 bases and J lost 0, with 20 bases in between. CDR3 length: 16 amino acids. The CDR3 region is CASYPGVAPLNTEAFF. CDR3 sequence (DNA): TGTGCCAGCTATCCCGGGGTGGCTCCCCTGAACACTGAAGCTTTCTTT.